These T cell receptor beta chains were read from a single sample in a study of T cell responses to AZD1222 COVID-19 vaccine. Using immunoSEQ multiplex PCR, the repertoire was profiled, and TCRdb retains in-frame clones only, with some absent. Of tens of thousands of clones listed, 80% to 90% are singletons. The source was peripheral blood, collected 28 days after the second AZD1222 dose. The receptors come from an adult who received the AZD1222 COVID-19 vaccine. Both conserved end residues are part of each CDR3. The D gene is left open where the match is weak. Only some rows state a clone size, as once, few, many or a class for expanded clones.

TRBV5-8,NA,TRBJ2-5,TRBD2,CASSLGLAGGSETQYF,TGTGCCAGCAGCCTCGGACTAGCGGGAGGAAGTGAGACCCAGTACTTC
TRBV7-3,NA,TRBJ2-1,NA,CASSLPGADEQFF,TGTGCCAGCAGCTTACCGGGGGCGGACGAGCAGTTCTTC
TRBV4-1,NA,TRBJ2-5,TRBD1,CASSQGRTGEGETQYF,TGCGCCAGCAGCCAAGGCCGGACAGGGGAGGGAGAGACCCAGTACTTC
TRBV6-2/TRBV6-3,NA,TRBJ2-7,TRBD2,CASSLLAGVLDEQYF,TGTGCCAGCAGCCTTCTAGCGGGCGTCCTCGACGAGCAGTACTTC
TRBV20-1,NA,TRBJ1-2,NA,CSALADYGYTF,TGCAGTGCTCTGGCAGACTATGGCTACACCTTC
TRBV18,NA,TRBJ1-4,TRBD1,CASSAGQENEKLFF,TGTGCCAGCTCGGCGGGACAGGAGAATGAAAAACTGTTTTTT
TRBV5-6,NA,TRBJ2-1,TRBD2,CASSLAGSGSYNEQFF,TGTGCCAGCAGCTTGGCCGGTAGCGGGAGTTACAATGAGCAGTTCTTC
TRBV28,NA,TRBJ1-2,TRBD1,CASSLGQGAFMGGYTF,TGTGCCAGCAGTCTGGGACAGGGGGCGTTTATGGGTGGCTACACCTTC
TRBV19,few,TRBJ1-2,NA,CASRRRGQDYGYTF,TGTGCCAGTAGGAGGCGGGGGCAGGACTATGGCTACACCTTC
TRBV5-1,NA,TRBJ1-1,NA,CASSLRGDTEAFF,TGCGCCAGCAGCTTAAGGGGGGACACTGAAGCTTTCTTT
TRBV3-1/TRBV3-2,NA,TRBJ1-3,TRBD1,CASSQAFDRGVGNTIYF,TGTGCCAGCAGCCAAGCTTTTGACAGGGGGGTTGGAAACACCATATATTTT
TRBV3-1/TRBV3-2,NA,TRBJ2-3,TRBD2,CASSRRPGLAGGGSDTQYF,TGTGCCAGCAGCCGAAGACCGGGACTAGCGGGAGGCGGCTCAGATACGCAGTATTTT
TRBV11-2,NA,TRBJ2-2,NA,CASSQNPGEAGELFF,TGTGCCAGCAGCCAAAACCCGGGGGAGGCCGGGGAGCTGTTTTTT
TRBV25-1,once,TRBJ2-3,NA,CASSESAGFTDTQYF,TGTGCCAGCAGTGAATCCGCGGGATTCACAGATACGCAGTATTTT
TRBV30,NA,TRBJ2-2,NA,CAWSRGSSTGELFF,TGTGCCTGGAGCCGGGGCTCGAGCACCGGGGAGCTGTTTTTT
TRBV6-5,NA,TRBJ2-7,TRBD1,CASARDRYYEQYF,TGTGCCAGCGCCCGGGACAGATACTACGAGCAGTACTTC
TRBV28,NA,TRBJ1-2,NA,CASSFSSSGYNGYTF,TGTGCCAGCAGTTTTAGCTCATCAGGGTACAATGGCTACACCTTC
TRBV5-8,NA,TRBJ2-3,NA,CASSLEILFSADTQYF,TGTGCCAGCAGCTTGGAAATCCTTTTCAGCGCAGATACGCAGTATTTT
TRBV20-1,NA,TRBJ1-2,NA,CSARDRGGYTF,TGCAGTGCTAGAGACCGTGGTGGCTACACCTTC
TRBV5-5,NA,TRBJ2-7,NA,CASSLSYGDYEQYF,TGTGCCAGCAGCTTGAGTTACGGGGACTACGAGCAGTACTTC
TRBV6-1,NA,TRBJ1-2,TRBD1,CASSDYRGGYGYTF,TGTGCCAGCAGTGATTACAGGGGGGGCTATGGCTACACCTTC
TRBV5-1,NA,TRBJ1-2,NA,CASSPPTGTPSGYTF,TGCGCCAGCAGCCCCCCTACCGGGACCCCAAGTGGCTACACCTTC